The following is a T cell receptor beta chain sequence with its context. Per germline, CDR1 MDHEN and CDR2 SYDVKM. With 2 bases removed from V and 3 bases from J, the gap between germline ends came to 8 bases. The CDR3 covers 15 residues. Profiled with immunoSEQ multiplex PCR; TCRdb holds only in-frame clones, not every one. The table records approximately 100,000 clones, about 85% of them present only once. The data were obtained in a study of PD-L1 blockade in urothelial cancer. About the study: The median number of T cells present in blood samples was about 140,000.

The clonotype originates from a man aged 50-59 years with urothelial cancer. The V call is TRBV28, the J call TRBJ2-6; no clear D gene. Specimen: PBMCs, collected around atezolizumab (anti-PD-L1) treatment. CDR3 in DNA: TGTGCCAGCAGTTTACGTCTCCTTGGGGCCAACGTCCTGACTTTC. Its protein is CASSLRLLGANVLTF. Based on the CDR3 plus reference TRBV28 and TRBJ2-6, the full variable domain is DVKVTQSSRYLVKRTGEKVFLECVQDMDHENMFWYRQDPGLGLRLIYFSYDVKMKEKGDIPEGYSVSREKKERFSLILESASTNQTSMYLCASSLRLLGANVLTFGAGSRLTVL.